This is a list of T cell receptor beta chains from one sample in a study of OX40 agonist ivuxolimab in advanced cancers. Profiling relied on immunoSEQ multiplex PCR, and the TCRdb table lists in-frame clones only, not all of them. Among more than 80,000 clones, more than 85% were seen once, and the ten largest hold around 0.3%. The source was CD4+ or CD8+ T cells sorted from blood, collected in a trial of the OX40 agonist ivuxolimab. Receptor source: an adult with an advanced solid tumor such as melanoma, head and neck, liver or kidney cancer. Each CDR3 is given with its conserved first and last residue. Fields, in order: D gene, clone size, CDR3 length, V gene, J gene, CDR3 DNA, CDR3 protein. The D gene is left open where the match is weak. Part of the rows lack a size; the others show once, few, many or a class for expanded clones.

.,few,14,TRBV7-6,TRBJ2-5,TGTGCCAGCAGCGTGGGCACCACGGGAGAGACCCAGTACTTC,CASSVGTTGETQYF
.,.,15,TRBV14,TRBJ1-3,TGTGCCAGCAGCCATCGGGGGCTTTATGGAAACACCATATATTTT,CASSHRGLYGNTIYF
.,.,15,TRBV30,TRBJ2-1,TGTGCCTGGGGCAGCGGACTGAGCTCCTACAATGAGCAGTTCTTC,CAWGSGLSSYNEQFF
.,.,15,TRBV10-1,TRBJ2-3,TGCGCCAGCAGTGAGTCGGGGCGAAGCACAGATACGCAGTATTTT,CASSESGRSTDTQYF
TRBD1,.,14,TRBV6-6,TRBJ2-7,TGTGCCAGCAGGGCCGGGACAGGGGTGGACGAGCAGTACTTC,CASRAGTGVDEQYF
TRBD2,.,16,TRBV5-1,TRBJ2-5,TGCGCCAGCAGCACCGGGGGCGGGAGGGCATGGAAGACCCAGTACTTC,CASSTGGGRAWKTQYF
TRBD1,.,14,TRBV2,TRBJ1-1,TGTGCCAGCAGTGAAGGACAGGGTTGGACTGAAGCTTTCTTT,CASSEGQGWTEAFF
.,.,16,TRBV7-3,TRBJ2-2,TGTGCCAGCAGCTTTACCGGGACGGTGAACACCGGGGAGCTGTTTTTT,CASSFTGTVNTGELFF
.,.,14,TRBV7-3,TRBJ2-3,TGTGCCAGCAGCTTAATGGGAACCACAGATACGCAGTATTTT,CASSLMGTTDTQYF
.,.,16,TRBV6-6,TRBJ1-5,TGTGCCAGCAGTTACTCGAGACAGGATAGCAATCAGCCCCAGCATTTT,CASSYSRQDSNQPQHF
.,.,13,TRBV30,TRBJ2-4,TGTGCCTGGAGTGTACCGTCTAGGAACATTCAGTACTTC,CAWSVPSRNIQYF
TRBD2,.,15,TRBV6-1,TRBJ2-7,TGTGCCAGCAGTGAATTTACGCGGGGGGACTACGAGCAGTACTTC,CASSEFTRGDYEQYF
TRBD2,.,15,TRBV11-2,TRBJ2-1,TGTGCCAGCAGCTTATTCAGCGGGAGGCGGAATGAGCAGTTCTTC,CASSLFSGRRNEQFF
.,.,13,TRBV6-5,TRBJ1-2,TGTGCCAGCACACAAAGAGGGGTGGCGGGCTACACCTTC,CASTQRGVAGYTF
.,.,13,TRBV18,TRBJ2-5,TGTGCCAGCTCGCAGGGTCTCCAAGAGACCCAGTACTTC,CASSQGLQETQYF
.,.,13,TRBV7-2,TRBJ2-5,TGTGCCAGCAGTTGGGACGGCCAAGAGACCCAGTACTTC,CASSWDGQETQYF
TRBD1,.,13,TRBV7-2,TRBJ2-7,TGTGCCAGCAGCGCCGACAGGGTCCACGAGCAGTACTTC,CASSADRVHEQYF
.,.,13,TRBV9,TRBJ1-4,TGTGCCAGCAGCGTCACCGGGGCTGGGGAACTGTTTTTT,CASSVTGAGELFF
.,.,13,TRBV11-1,TRBJ2-1,TGTGCCAGCAGCTTAGACCCACTGGGTGAGCAGTTCTTC,CASSLDPLGEQFF
.,.,15,TRBV28,TRBJ1-5,TGTGCCAGCAGCACCGCCTCGGGGTACAATCAGCCCCAGCATTTT,CASSTASGYNQPQHF
TRBD2,once,12,TRBV6-4,TRBJ2-7,TGTGCCAGCAGGGGACTAGGGCACGAGCAGTACTTC,CASRGLGHEQYF
.,.,13,TRBV6-1,TRBJ2-5,TGTGCCAGCAGTGGTTCCAGGGACGAGACCCAGTACTTC,CASSGSRDETQYF
TRBD2,once,19,TRBV4-1,TRBJ2-1,TGCGCCAGCAGCCAAGAATTTAGTAGCGGGGGGTTCTCTTACAATGAGCAGTTCTTC,CASSQEFSSGGFSYNEQFF
.,.,15,TRBV27,TRBJ2-5,TGTGCCAGCAGTCCACAGGGACGAAGTGGAGAGACCCAGTACTTC,CASSPQGRSGETQYF
.,.,15,TRBV7-2,TRBJ1-4,TGTGCCAGCAGCTTAAGGGCGGCCAATGAGGAAAAACTGTTTTTT,CASSLRAANEEKLFF
.,.,13,TRBV15,TRBJ2-5,TGTGCCACCAGCAGAGAAGGCAGGGGGACCCAGTACTTC,CATSREGRGTQYF
.,.,12,TRBV2,TRBJ1-3,TGTGCCAGCAGTGACGATGGAAACACCATATATTTT,CASSDDGNTIYF
TRBD1,.,15,TRBV9,TRBJ1-3,TGTGCCAGCAGCGGACAGGGGAGCTCTGGAAACACCATATATTTT,CASSGQGSSGNTIYF
TRBD2,.,16,TRBV7-9,TRBJ2-5,TGTGCCAGCAGCTTAGTTCCCAGCGGGAGGGGAGAGACCCAGTACTTC,CASSLVPSGRGETQYF
TRBD1,once,16,TRBV5-6,TRBJ2-1,TGTGCCAGCAGCCCGCCGGGACAGGTTCACTACAATGAGCAGTTCTTC,CASSPPGQVHYNEQFF
TRBD2,.,15,TRBV28,TRBJ2-7,TGTGCCAGCAGGTTAGCGGGGACAAGCTCCTACGAGCAGTACTTC,CASRLAGTSSYEQYF
.,.,12,TRBV6-6,TRBJ1-1,TGTGCCAGCAGTGGAGGGGTCACTGAAGCTTTCTTT,CASSGGVTEAFF
TRBD1,.,18,TRBV28,TRBJ1-2,TGTGCCAGCAGTGGTTACGGGACAGGGTTCCGAGGAAGCTATGGCTACACCTTC,CASSGYGTGFRGSYGYTF
.,few,15,TRBV6-1,TRBJ2-6,TGTGCCAGCAGTGAACTTCATACTGGGGCCAACGTCCTGACTTTC,CASSELHTGANVLTF
TRBD2,.,16,TRBV5-4,TRBJ2-1,TGTGCCAGCAGCTTTGGACTAGCGGGAGGATCAGGTGAGCAGTTCTTC,CASSFGLAGGSGEQFF
TRBD1,.,16,TRBV9,TRBJ2-5,TGTGCCAGCAGCATAACAACCGGACAGGGGGGAGAGACCCAGTACTTC,CASSITTGQGGETQYF
TRBD1,.,13,TRBV11-2,TRBJ1-1,TGTGCCAGCAGCTCAGGGGGCAACACTGAAGCTTTCTTT,CASSSGGNTEAFF
TRBD1,.,15,TRBV7-9,TRBJ1-4,TGTGCCAGCAGCTTAAGAGGACAGGGTAGAGAAAAACTGTTTTTT,CASSLRGQGREKLFF
TRBD2,.,15,TRBV14,TRBJ2-1,TGTGCCAGCAGCCCCGCGGGAGTGTTTTCCAATGAGCAGTTCTTC,CASSPAGVFSNEQFF
TRBD2,.,17,TRBV7-2,TRBJ2-1,TGTGCCAGCAGCTTAAACTTAGCGGGAGGGCCTATGAATGAGCAGTTCTTC,CASSLNLAGGPMNEQFF
.,.,13,TRBV6-4,TRBJ2-5,TGTGCCAGCAGTCCCGACAGTGGAGGGACCCAGTACTTC,CASSPDSGGTQYF
TRBD1,.,15,TRBV7-9,TRBJ2-7,TGTGCCAGCAGCCCACCGGGGACAGGGGCCCTCGAGCAGTACTTC,CASSPPGTGALEQYF
.,.,15,TRBV21-1,TRBJ2-7,TGTGCCAGCAGCAAATATTGGGACAGAGAGTACGAGCAGTACTTC,CASSKYWDREYEQYF
.,.,14,TRBV11-2,TRBJ2-7,TGTGCCAGCAGCTTAAGCAGGGGCTTCCACGAGCAGTACTTC,CASSLSRGFHEQYF
.,.,14,TRBV5-4,TRBJ2-1,TGTGCCAGCAGTTCGGGGGGCCTAAACAATGAGCAGTTCTTC,CASSSGGLNNEQFF
.,.,16,TRBV18,TRBJ2-7,TGTGCCAGCTCACTTACCTCGCAGGGGCTCCCCTACGAGCAGTACTTC,CASSLTSQGLPYEQYF
.,.,12,TRBV19,TRBJ2-5,TGTGCCAGCGGGACACCGCAAGAGACCCAGTACTTC,CASGTPQETQYF